The next 25 T cell receptor beta chains were all read from a single sample in a study of blood T cell repertoires in COVID-19. This table comes from immunoSEQ multiplex PCR, and its TCRdb copy is limited to in-frame clones, with some not included. The repertoire holds 360,000 or so clones, about nine tenths seen once, with approximately 4.1% in the top ten. The specimen was peripheral blood. Receptor source: a woman aged 60-70 years with COVID-19, enrolled during active disease.

This chain links TRBV7-9 with TRBJ1-1; possible D gene TRBD1, 5 bases. The CDR3 contains 15 residues. Looked up from germline, CDR1 is SEHNR and CDR2 is FQNEAQ (reference sequence). Trimming took off 1 base at V and 1 base at J, with 10 bases between the two ends. CDR3 coding DNA: TGTGCCAGCAGCTTAGGTAACCAGGGGAACACTGAAGCTTTCTTT. Translated, it gives CASSLGNQGNTEAFF.

This chain joins TRBV3-1 (or the pseudogene TRBV3-2) and TRBJ2-7, with D possibly matching TRBD2 (6 bases). Germline assignment: CDR1 LGHDT and CDR2 YNNKEL (reference sequence). Deletions cut 3 bases from V and 0 bases from J, with 12 bases between. The CDR3 extends over 15 amino acids. The CDR3 sequence is CASSQLSGNSYEQYF. The CDR3 nucleotides are TGTGCCAGCAGCCAGCTTAGCGGAAACTCCTACGAGCAGTACTTC.

V usage is TRBV19 and J usage is TRBJ2-1, with D perhaps TRBD1 (6 bases). Germline CDR1 and CDR2: LNHDA and SQIVND (reference sequence). The CDR3 contains 15 residues. V lost 5 bases and J 1 base, leaving 12 bases between the germline ends. Here the CDR3 reads CASSLGQPSYNEQFF. The CDR3 bases are TGTGCCAGTAGTCTCGGACAGCCTTCCTACAATGAGCAGTTCTTC.

This clone appeared a single time. The V and J genes are TRBV19 and TRBJ1-5; 10 bases fit TRBD1. From germline, CDR1 is LNHDA and CDR2 SQIVND (reference sequence). The junction had 10 bases not matched to a gene; V was cut back by 5 bases and J by 0 bases. The CDR3 totals 18 residues. The CDR3 region is CASSGRGQGGYSNQPQHF. DNA for the CDR3: TGTGCCAGTAGTGGAAGAGGACAGGGGGGTTATAGCAATCAGCCCCAGCATTTT.

In the case of this clone: The sample carries other DNA sequences with the same CDR3. The rearrangement joins TRBV7-9 to TRBJ1-1, with D possibly being TRBD1 (6 bases). V was cut by 1 base and J by 5 bases, with 8 bases left in between. Per germline, CDR1 SEHNR and CDR2 FQNEAQ (reference sequence). The CDR3 length is 13 residues. This chain's CDR3 is CASSLGQGTEAFF. DNA for the CDR3: TGTGCCAGCAGCTTAGGGCAGGGGACTGAAGCTTTCTTT.

The gene calls are TRBV12-3 or TRBV12-4 and TRBJ1-1, with a tentative D call TRBD1 (5 bases). V was trimmed by 3 bases and J by 4 bases, leaving 9 bases between them. This CDR3 has 13 amino acids. CDR3 amino acids: CASSFIGGTEAFF. Written as DNA, the CDR3 is TGTGCCAGCAGTTTTATCGGGGGCACTGAAGCTTTCTTT.

The sample holds a few counts of this clone. The V gene is TRBV28, the J gene TRBJ1-1, with 7 bases matching TRBD1. Germline-derived CDR1 and CDR2 are MDHEN and SYDVKM. The V and J ends lost 3 bases and 3 bases, in that order; junction bases with no gene match: 1. This CDR3 is 13 amino acids long. The CDR3 here is CASSFTGDTEAFF. Here the CDR3 DNA reads TGTGCCAGCAGTTTCACAGGGGACACTGAAGCTTTCTTT.

The chain recombines TRBV18 with TRBJ1-3; 7 bases agree with TRBD1. After removal of 3 bases from V and 2 bases from J, the junction contained 7 bases not matched to a gene. Germline V CDR1 and CDR2: KGHSH, LQKENI. The CDR3 covers 16 residues. The CDR3, as DNA: TGTGCCAGCTCACCGGGGAGCCAGGGGGCTGGAAACACCATATATTTT. Its protein is CASSPGSQGAGNTIYF.

The chain joins TRBV19 to TRBJ1-2, with 8 bases lining up with TRBD1. CDR1 is LNHDA, CDR2 SQIVND, per germline (reference sequence). This CDR3 is built from 14 residues. V lost 5 bases and J lost 8; bases outside the gene matches: 10. The CDR3 sequence is CASSPLTGAWGYTF. The CDR3, as DNA: TGTGCCAGTAGTCCGTTGACAGGGGCTTGGGGCTACACCTTC.

The chain is built from TRBV7-8 and TRBJ1-3, with 7 bases that match TRBD1. Germline loops: CDR1 SGHVS, CDR2 FQNEAQ. This CDR3 has 15 amino acids. Unmatched junction bases numbered 2, after V lost 2 bases and J lost 1 base. CDR3 coding DNA: TGTGCCAGCAGCTTAACGGACAGGTCTGGAAACACCATATATTTT. It is translated as CASSLTDRSGNTIYF.

This clone has just one count. The chain recombines TRBV6-5 with TRBJ2-7; D remains unclear. The germline gives CDR1 MNHEY, CDR2 SVGAGI. The CDR3 contains 12 residues. The V end lost 6 bases, the J end lost 4 bases, and 10 bases lay between the germline ends. The CDR3 DNA sequence: TGTGCCAGCAGGCTCACCCTATACGAGCAGTACTTC. It translates to CASRLTLYEQYF.

The rearrangement uses TRBV19 and TRBJ1-2, with 9 bases fitting TRBD1. The CDR3 spans 14 residues. Losses at the gene ends were 5 bases for V and 4 bases for J; bases not matched to a gene: 5. Germline V gene lookup returns CDR1 LNHDA and CDR2 SQIVND (reference sequence). This chain's CDR3 is CASSGTGMGYGYTF. CDR3 bases: TGTGCCAGTAGTGGGACAGGGATGGGCTATGGCTACACCTTC. The entire variable domain, with the rest obtained from reference TRBV19 and TRBJ1-2, is as follows: DGGITQSPKYLFRKEGQNVTLSCEQNLNHDAMYWYRQDPGQGLRLIYYSQIVNDFQKGDIAEGYSVSREKKESFPLTVTSAQKNPTAFYLCASSGTGMGYGYTFGSGTRLTVV.

The genes are TRBV7-9 and TRBJ1-6; TRBD1 matches 8 bases. The V gene end was trimmed by 5 bases and the J gene end by 0 bases; junction bases not matched to a gene: 9. Germline CDR1 SEHNR, CDR2 FQNEAQ (reference sequence). The CDR3 runs 18 residues. The DNA of the CDR3 is TGTGCCAGCAGCGGGGGACAGGTCCAGAGCTCCTATAATTCACCCCTCCACTTT. Translated, it gives CASSGGQVQSSYNSPLHF.

This sequence joins TRBV7-9 and TRBJ1-3; D is uncertain. The germline V and J ends were trimmed by 5 bases and 0 bases, with 11 bases remaining between them. Germline CDR1 SEHNR, CDR2 FQNEAQ (reference sequence). The length of the CDR3 is 15 residues. CDR3 amino acids: CASSPRRSSGNTIYF. CDR3 nucleotide sequence: TGTGCCAGCAGCCCGCGACGGAGCTCTGGAAACACCATATATTTT.

This clone showed up just once. This chain links TRBV6-4 with TRBJ1-6; D remains ambiguous. V gave up 3 bases and J gave up 6 bases, with 9 bases separating them. The CDR3 runs 14 residues. Germline lookup yields CDR1 MRHNA and CDR2 SNTAGT. CDR3 sequence reads: CASSEALRNSPLHF. Written as DNA, the CDR3 is TGTGCCAGCAGTGAGGCCCTTCGTAATTCACCCCTCCACTTT.

This chain uses TRBV18 with TRBJ2-2; 9 nucleotides align to TRBD1. The V gene end was trimmed by 5 bases and the J gene end by 6 bases; junction bases not matched to a gene: 7. Germline values: CDR1 KGHSH, CDR2 LQKENI. This CDR3 region has 15 residues. The CDR3, as DNA: TGTGCCAGCTCATCCGGGACAGGGATGGCCGGGGAGCTGTTTTTT. Residues: CASSSGTGMAGELFF.

CDR3 sequence reads: CASSLDSNYGYTF. The CDR3 coding sequence is TGTGCCAGCAGCCTGGACAGTAACTATGGCTACACCTTC. The chain is built from TRBV5-5 and TRBJ1-2; D perhaps matches TRBD1 (6 bases). Deletions cut 4 bases from V and 1 base from J, with 8 bases between. There are 13 residues in the CDR3. Looked up from germline, CDR1 is SGHKS and CDR2 is YYEKEE (reference sequence).

This clone was seen a single time. The rearrangement links TRBV19 to TRBJ1-5; 8 nucleotides match TRBD1. Germline CDR1 LNHDA, CDR2 SQIVND (reference sequence). This CDR3 has 16 residues. Trimming at V came to 6 bases and at J to 2 bases, leaving 9 bases not matched to a gene. DNA of the CDR3: TGTGCCAGTAGGAATGACAGGGGCCGGGGCAATCAGCCCCAGCATTTT. Its protein product is CASRNDRGRGNQPQHF.

This clone appeared a single time. Other nucleotide sequences from this sample produce the same CDR3. The chain recombines TRBV6-5 with TRBJ1-3, with 8 bases fitting TRBD1. The CDR3 extends over 15 amino acids. V lost 6 bases and J lost 0; bases outside the gene matches: 4. CDR1 is MNHEY, CDR2 SVGAGI, per germline. The CDR3 bases are TGTGCCAGCAGCCCGACAGGGGCCTCTGGAAACACCATATATTTT. Translating it yields CASSPTGASGNTIYF.

This rearrangement joins TRBV5-1 to TRBJ1-3, with unresolved D. Germline V gene data show CDR1 as SGHRS and CDR2 as YFSETQ. The V gene lost 0 bases and the J gene lost 0 bases, with 10 bases spanning the gap. The CDR3 contains 16 residues. CDR3 bases: TGCGCCAGCAGCTTGGTGCCAACGAGCTCTGGAAACACCATATATTTT. It specifies CASSLVPTSSGNTIYF.

The CDR3 DNA reads as TGTGCCAGCAGTCCGGCCGGGGGGCAGAGTTATGGCTACACCTTC. This encodes CASSPAGGQSYGYTF. This sequence joins TRBV28 and TRBJ1-2; tentative D call: TRBD1 (6 bases). V was trimmed by 5 bases and J by 5 bases, leaving 18 bases between them. There are 15 residues in the CDR3. Germline CDR1 MDHEN, CDR2 SYDVKM.

This clone was seen just once. The J gene is TRBJ1-1, the V gene TRBV11-2, with D tentatively TRBD1 (5 bases). V lost 0 bases, J lost 3 bases, and 11 bases lay in between. CDR1 SGHAT and CDR2 FQNNGV come from the germline V gene. CDR3 length equals 15 residues. The CDR3 region is CASSLDRGGDTEAFF. The CDR3 DNA reads TGTGCCAGCAGCTTAGATCGGGGGGGGGACACTGAAGCTTTCTTT.

The chain recombines TRBV5-1 with TRBJ2-6; 9 bases match TRBD1. With V trimmed by 3 bases and J by 0 bases, 10 bases remained unmatched. The CDR3 runs to 19 residues. The germline CDR1 and CDR2 sequences are SGHRS and YFSETQ. In DNA form, the CDR3 reads TGCGCCAGCAGCTGGAAGGACAGGGGACTCAACTCTGGGGCCAACGTCCTGACTTTC. This translates into CASSWKDRGLNSGANVLTF.

V usage is TRBV5-6 and J usage is TRBJ2-1, with D unclear. The CDR3 totals 16 residues. Looked up from germline, CDR1 is SGHDT and CDR2 is YYEEEE. V lost 2 bases, J lost 5 bases, and 17 bases lay in between. The CDR3 is CASSFPYSREHNEQFF. The CDR3 DNA reads as TGTGCCAGCAGCTTCCCCTACTCTCGAGAGCACAATGAGCAGTTCTTC.

The genes are TRBV7-2 and TRBJ1-4; weak D call: TRBD1 (5 bases). V was cut by 5 bases and J by 4 bases, with 11 bases left in between. In germline, CDR1 is SGHTA, CDR2 FQGNSA. This CDR3 is built from 14 residues. The CDR3 sequence: CASSPQAINEKLFF. CDR3 nucleotide sequence: TGTGCCAGCAGCCCACAGGCAATTAATGAAAAACTGTTTTTT.